These 17 T cell receptor beta chains were sequenced from one sample in a study of OX40 agonist ivuxolimab in advanced cancers. Generated by immunoSEQ multiplex PCR, the TCRdb table keeps only in-frame clones and is missing some. The repertoire holds 45,000 to 50,000 clones, with around 90% as singletons. The material sequenced was CD4+ or CD8+ T cells sorted from blood, taken in a trial of the OX40 agonist ivuxolimab. The source of these receptors is an adult with an advanced solid tumor such as melanoma, head and neck, liver or kidney cancer.

This clone occurred once. The chain couples TRBV9 to TRBJ2-7, with D hard to call. Trimming shortened V by 0 bases and J by 6 bases, and 10 bases separated the two germline ends. CDR1 is SGDLS and CDR2 is YYNGEE in the germline V gene. The CDR3 is made up of 13 amino acids. The chain's CDR3 is CASSVGGKSEQYF. DNA for the CDR3: TGTGCCAGCAGCGTAGGCGGAAAGTCCGAGCAGTACTTC.

V usage is TRBV11-2 and J usage is TRBJ2-7, with D possibly TRBD2 on 7 matching bases. This CDR3 has 15 amino acids. In germline, CDR1 is SGHAT, CDR2 FQNNGV. V was cut by 1 base and J by 3 bases, with 13 bases left in between. The CDR3 sequence: CASSLGGGLNYEQYF. The CDR3 DNA reads as TGTGCCAGCAGCTTAGGGGGGGGCCTAAACTACGAGCAGTACTTC.

Turning to this clone: The sample carries other DNA sequences with the same CDR3. V gene TRBV19 combines with J gene TRBJ1-5; D gene ambiguous. Germline V gene data show CDR1 as LNHDA and CDR2 as SQIVND (reference sequence). V dropped 8 bases and J dropped 0 bases, with 14 bases sitting between them. The CDR3 has 15 residues. This CDR3 reads CASLARSYSNQPQHF. In DNA, the CDR3 is TGTGCCAGTCTAGCCAGATCGTATAGCAATCAGCCCCAGCATTTT.

The CDR3 region has the DNA TGTGCCACCAGCAGAGGGGAACAGGGGAGGTACGAAAAACTGTTTTTT. It specifies CATSRGEQGRYEKLFF. The chain employs TRBV15 and TRBJ1-4; 7 bases map to TRBD1. Germline CDR1 is LNHNV and CDR2 is YYDKDF (reference sequence). The V segment lost 1 base and the J segment 8 bases; nucleotides outside the gene matches: 10. CDR3 length: 16 amino acids.

The chain carries TRBV11-2 and TRBJ1-1; TRBD1 is a possible D gene (5 bases). The CDR3 extends over 16 amino acids. Germline CDR1 SGHAT, CDR2 FQNNGV. V lost 5 bases, J lost 6 bases, and 22 bases lay in between. Here the CDR3 reads CASSLTDWGSEAEAFF. For the CDR3, the DNA is TGTGCCAGCAGCCTCACAGATTGGGGGTCCGAGGCTGAAGCTTTCTTT.

The J gene is TRBJ2-7, the V gene TRBV9, with 9 bases matching TRBD1. The V gene's germline CDR1 is SGDLS and CDR2 YYNGEE. This CDR3 has 16 residues. J gave up 1 base and V 0 bases, and 5 bases lay outside the gene matches. The CDR3 sequence is CASSVGSGTGSYEQYF. DNA of the CDR3: TGTGCCAGCAGCGTAGGCTCCGGGACAGGGTCCTACGAGCAGTACTTC.

The rearrangement links TRBV7-9 to TRBJ2-7; 14 bases align to TRBD2. This CDR3 is 15 amino acids long. V lost 4 bases and J lost 4; bases outside the gene matches: 3. Looked up from germline, CDR1 is SEHNR and CDR2 is FQNEAQ (reference sequence). CDR3 region: CASSSGLAGGYEQYF. The CDR3 bases are TGTGCCAGCAGCTCTGGACTAGCGGGGGGATACGAGCAGTACTTC.

This sequence joins TRBV6-1 and TRBJ2-7; the D gene is possibly TRBD2 (6 bases). Germline V gene sequence: CDR1 MNHNS, CDR2 SASEGT. The CDR3 is made up of 15 amino acids. Trimming took off 1 base at V and 3 bases at J, with 13 bases between the two ends. In nucleotides, the CDR3 is TGTGCCAGCAGTGAAGTCGGAGGGGCACTCTACGAGCAGTACTTC. Translated: CASSEVGGALYEQYF.

The V and J genes are TRBV21-1 and TRBJ2-5; the table calls TRBD2, which could not be checked here. TRBV21-1 is a pseudogene segment. CDR3 size: 16 residues. The CDR3 DNA reads as TGTGCCAGCAGCAAAGTTTATCCGGGAGGGCTGGAGACCCAGTACTTC. Its translation is CASSKVYPGGLETQYF.

The V call is TRBV6-5, the J call TRBJ2-7; 12 bases agree with TRBD2. The CDR3 totals 14 residues. Germline V gene data show CDR1 as MNHEY and CDR2 as SVGAGI. V lost 5 bases, J lost 7 bases, and 6 bases stayed unmatched. This chain's CDR3 is CASSGTSGRREQYF. The CDR3 nucleotides are TGTGCCAGCAGTGGTACTAGCGGGAGGAGGGAGCAGTACTTC.

This sequence joins TRBV5-4 and TRBJ2-5; 7 bases are shared with TRBD2. V lost 4 bases to trimming and J lost 3 bases; unmatched junction nucleotides: 3. This CDR3 region has 13 residues. The germline CDR1 and CDR2 sequences are SGHNT and YYREEE (reference sequence). Here the CDR3 DNA reads TGTGCCAGCAGCGGGGGGGGAAAAGAGACCCAGTACTTC. It yields the protein CASSGGGKETQYF.

This chain uses TRBV9 with TRBJ2-3; TRBD2 is a possible D gene (5 bases). Germline CDR1 reads SGDLS; CDR2 reads YYNGEE. The ends were cut back, 0 bases at V and 7 bases at J, with 12 bases in the middle. The CDR3 covers 14 residues. The DNA of the CDR3 is TGTGCCAGCAGCGTAGGCGGGTTGGGATATACGCAGTATTTT. Translation: CASSVGGLGYTQYF.

The CDR3 nucleotides read TGCAGCGTTGAAGACCCTAGCGGTACGCAGTATTTT. Protein sequence: CSVEDPSGTQYF. This chain uses TRBV29-1 with TRBJ2-3; 7 bases align to TRBD2. The CDR3 runs to 12 residues. Germline assignment: CDR1 SQVTM and CDR2 ANQGSEA. The V and J ends lost 0 bases and 8 bases, in that order; junction bases with no gene match: 2.

This clone was counted once. The chain recombines TRBV7-8 with TRBJ2-1, with D possibly matching TRBD2 (6 bases). Germline values: CDR1 SGHVS, CDR2 FQNEAQ. V lost 3 bases and J 3 bases, leaving 18 bases between the germline ends. The CDR3 spans 17 residues. The CDR3 loop reads CASSFPRDGSLYNEQFF. In DNA, the CDR3 is TGTGCCAGCAGCTTCCCCCGTGACGGGAGTCTCTACAATGAGCAGTTCTTC.

In its sample, this clone was seen once. The chain joins TRBV25-1 to TRBJ2-2, with 7 bases that match TRBD1. J was trimmed by 5 bases and V by 4 bases; bases with no gene match: 7. The CDR3 has 15 residues. Germline V lookup: CDR1 MGHDK, CDR2 SYGVNS. The CDR3 here is CASSAPGQRTGELFF. CDR3 nucleotides: TGTGCCAGCAGTGCCCCGGGACAGAGGACCGGGGAGCTGTTTTTT.

This chain uses TRBV5-4 with TRBJ2-7, with D perhaps TRBD2 (6 bases). CDR1 is SGHNT and CDR2 is YYREEE in the germline V gene (reference sequence). This CDR3 contains 15 residues. V was pared by 4 bases and J by 8 bases, with 22 bases between. As DNA, the CDR3 is TGTGCCAGCAGCCTCCACCGGGACTTGGGGGTCCAGCAGTACTTC. Its protein is CASSLHRDLGVQQYF.

The chain links TRBV13 to TRBJ2-5; TRBD1 might be the D (5 bases). CDR3 length equals 11 residues. The V gene's germline CDR1 is PRHDT and CDR2 FYEKMQ (reference sequence). With 5 bases removed from V and 7 bases from J, the gap between germline ends came to 8 bases. The CDR3 is CASSLRGTQYF. The CDR3 coding sequence is TGTGCCAGCAGCCTTAGGGGGACCCAGTACTTC.